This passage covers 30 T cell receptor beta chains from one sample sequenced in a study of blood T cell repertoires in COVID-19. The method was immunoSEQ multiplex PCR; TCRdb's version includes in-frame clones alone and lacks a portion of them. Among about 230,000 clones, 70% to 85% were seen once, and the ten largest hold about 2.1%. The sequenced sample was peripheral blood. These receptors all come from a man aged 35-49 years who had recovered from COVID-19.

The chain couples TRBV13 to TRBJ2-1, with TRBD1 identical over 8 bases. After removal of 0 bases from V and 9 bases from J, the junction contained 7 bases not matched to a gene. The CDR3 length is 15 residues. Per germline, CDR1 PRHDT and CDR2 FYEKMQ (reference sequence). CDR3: CASSLGQGARIEQFF. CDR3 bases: TGTGCCAGCAGCTTAGGTCAGGGGGCTAGGATTGAGCAGTTCTTC. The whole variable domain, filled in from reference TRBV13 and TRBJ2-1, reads AAGVIQSPRHLIKEKRETATLKCYPIPRHDTVYWYQQGPGQDPQFLISFYEKMQSDKGSIPDRFSAQQFSDYHSELNMSSLELGDSALYFCASSLGQGARIEQFFGPGTRLTVL.

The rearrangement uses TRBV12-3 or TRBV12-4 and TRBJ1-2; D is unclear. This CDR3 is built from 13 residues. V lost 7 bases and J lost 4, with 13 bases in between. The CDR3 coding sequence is TGTGCCAGCATTGTCGGCGGAATCTATGGCTACACCTTC. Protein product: CASIVGGIYGYTF.

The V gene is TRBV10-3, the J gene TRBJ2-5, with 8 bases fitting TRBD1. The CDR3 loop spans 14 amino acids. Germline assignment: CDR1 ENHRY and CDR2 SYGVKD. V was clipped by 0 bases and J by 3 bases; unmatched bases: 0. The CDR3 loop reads CAISESTGEETQYF. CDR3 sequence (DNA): TGTGCCATCAGTGAGTCGACAGGGGAAGAGACCCAGTACTTC.

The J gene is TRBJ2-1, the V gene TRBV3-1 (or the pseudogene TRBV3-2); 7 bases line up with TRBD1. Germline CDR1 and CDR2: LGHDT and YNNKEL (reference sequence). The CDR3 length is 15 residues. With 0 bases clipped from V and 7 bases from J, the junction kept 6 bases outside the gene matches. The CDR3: CASSQETGKVNEQFF. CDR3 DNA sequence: TGTGCCAGCAGCCAAGAGACAGGGAAGGTTAATGAGCAGTTCTTC.

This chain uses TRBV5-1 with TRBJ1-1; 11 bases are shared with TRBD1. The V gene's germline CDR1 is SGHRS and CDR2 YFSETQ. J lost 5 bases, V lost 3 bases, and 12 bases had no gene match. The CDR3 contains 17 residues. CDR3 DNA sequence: TGCGCCAGCAGCTCCCGGCGGACAGGGGGCGGCGGAACTGAAGCTTTCTTT. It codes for CASSSRRTGGGGTEAFF.

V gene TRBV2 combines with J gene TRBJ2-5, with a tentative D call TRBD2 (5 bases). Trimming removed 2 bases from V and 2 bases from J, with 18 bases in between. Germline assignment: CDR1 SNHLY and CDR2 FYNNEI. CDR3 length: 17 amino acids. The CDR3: CASSEFVSPGGQETQYF. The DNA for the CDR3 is TGTGCCAGCAGTGAATTCGTCTCACCTGGAGGACAAGAGACCCAGTACTTC.

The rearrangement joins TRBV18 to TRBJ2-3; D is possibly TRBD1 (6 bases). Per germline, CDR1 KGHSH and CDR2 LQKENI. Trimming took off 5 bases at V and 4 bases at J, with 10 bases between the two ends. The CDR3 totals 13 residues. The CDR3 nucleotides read TGTGCCAGCTCATTTCAGGGGTCAGATACGCAGTATTTT. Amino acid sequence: CASSFQGSDTQYF.

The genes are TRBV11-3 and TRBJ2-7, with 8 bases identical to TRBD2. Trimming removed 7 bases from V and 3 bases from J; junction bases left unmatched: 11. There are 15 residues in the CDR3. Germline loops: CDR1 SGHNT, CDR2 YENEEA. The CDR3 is CASTPAGGPNYEQYF. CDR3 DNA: TGTGCCAGCACCCCGGCGGGAGGCCCGAACTACGAGCAGTACTTC.

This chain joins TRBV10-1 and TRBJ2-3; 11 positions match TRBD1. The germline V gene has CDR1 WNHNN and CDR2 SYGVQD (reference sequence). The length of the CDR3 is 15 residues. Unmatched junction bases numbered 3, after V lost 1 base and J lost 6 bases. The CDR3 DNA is TGCGCCAGCAGTGAGTGGACAGGGGGCGACGATACGCAGTATTTT. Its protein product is CASSEWTGGDDTQYF.

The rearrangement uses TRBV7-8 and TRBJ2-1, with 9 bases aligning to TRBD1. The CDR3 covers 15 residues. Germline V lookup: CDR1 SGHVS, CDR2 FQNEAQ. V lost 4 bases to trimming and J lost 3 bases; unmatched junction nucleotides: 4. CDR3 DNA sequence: TGTGCCAGCAGCTCTGGACAGGGGAGCTACAATGAGCAGTTCTTC. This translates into CASSSGQGSYNEQFF.

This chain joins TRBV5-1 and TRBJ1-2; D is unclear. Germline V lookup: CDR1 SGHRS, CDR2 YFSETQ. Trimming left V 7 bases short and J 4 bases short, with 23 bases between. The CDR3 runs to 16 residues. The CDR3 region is CASYPDTANSLYGYTF. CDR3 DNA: TGCGCCAGCTACCCCGACACGGCCAATTCCCTCTATGGCTACACCTTC.

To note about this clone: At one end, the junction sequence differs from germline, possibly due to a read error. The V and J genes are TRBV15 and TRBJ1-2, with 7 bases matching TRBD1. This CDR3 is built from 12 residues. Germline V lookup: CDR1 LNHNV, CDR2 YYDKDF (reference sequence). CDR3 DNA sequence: TGTGCCACCAGCAGGAAAGGACAGGACAGGAGCTTC. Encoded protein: CATSRKGQDRSF.

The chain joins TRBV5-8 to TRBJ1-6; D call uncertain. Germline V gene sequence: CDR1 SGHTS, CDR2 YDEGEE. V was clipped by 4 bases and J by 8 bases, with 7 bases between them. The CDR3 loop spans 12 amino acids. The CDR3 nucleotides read TGTGCCAGCAGCCCGGGGTATTCACCCCTCCACTTT. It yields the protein CASSPGYSPLHF.

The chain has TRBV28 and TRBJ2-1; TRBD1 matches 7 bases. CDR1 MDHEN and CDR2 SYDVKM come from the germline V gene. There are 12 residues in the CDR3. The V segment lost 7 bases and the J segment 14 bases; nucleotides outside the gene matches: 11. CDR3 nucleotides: TGTGCCAGCACCTCTTTCGACAGGGTTAAGTTCTTC. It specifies CASTSFDRVKFF.

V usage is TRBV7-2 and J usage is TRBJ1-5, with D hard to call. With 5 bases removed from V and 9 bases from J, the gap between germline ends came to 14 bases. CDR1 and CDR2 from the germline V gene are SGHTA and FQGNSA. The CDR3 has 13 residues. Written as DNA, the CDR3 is TGTGCCAGCAGCCTGGCCGGGGTTAGGCCCCAGCATTTT. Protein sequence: CASSLAGVRPQHF. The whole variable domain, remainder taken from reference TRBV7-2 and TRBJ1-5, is GAGVSQSPSNKVTEKGKDVELRCDPISGHTALYWYRQSLGQGLEFLIYFQGNSAPDKSGLPSDRFSAERTGGSVSTLTIQRTQQEDSAVYLCASSLAGVRPQHFGDGTRLSIL.

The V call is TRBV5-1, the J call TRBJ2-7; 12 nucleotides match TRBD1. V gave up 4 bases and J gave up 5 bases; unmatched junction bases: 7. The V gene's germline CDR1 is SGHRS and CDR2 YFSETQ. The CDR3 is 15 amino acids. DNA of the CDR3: TGCGCCAGCAGCGTCGGGACAGGGGGCATCCACGAGCAGTACTTC. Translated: CASSVGTGGIHEQYF.

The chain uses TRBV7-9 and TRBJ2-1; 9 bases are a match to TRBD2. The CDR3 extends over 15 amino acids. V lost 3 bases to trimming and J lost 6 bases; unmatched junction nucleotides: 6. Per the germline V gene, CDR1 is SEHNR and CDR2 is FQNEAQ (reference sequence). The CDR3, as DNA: TGTGCCAGCAGCTTCGAGGGACTAGCTAGCAATGAGCAGTTCTTC. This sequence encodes CASSFEGLASNEQFF.

CDR3 sequence (DNA): TGCGCTACGAGCGGGGTCAACTCCTACAATGAGCAGTTCTTC. Residues: CATSGVNSYNEQFF. The gene calls are TRBV5-1 and TRBJ2-1; TRBD2 agrees at 7 bases. The germline V gene encodes CDR1 SGHRS and CDR2 YFSETQ. The CDR3 sequence is 14 residues long.

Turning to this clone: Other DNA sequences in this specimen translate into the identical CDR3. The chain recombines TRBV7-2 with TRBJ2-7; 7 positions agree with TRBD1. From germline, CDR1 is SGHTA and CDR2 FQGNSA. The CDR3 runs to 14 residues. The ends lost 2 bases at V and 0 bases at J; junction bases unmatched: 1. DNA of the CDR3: TGTGCCAGCAGCTTACGACAGGGCTCCTACGAGCAGTACTTC. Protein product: CASSLRQGSYEQYF.

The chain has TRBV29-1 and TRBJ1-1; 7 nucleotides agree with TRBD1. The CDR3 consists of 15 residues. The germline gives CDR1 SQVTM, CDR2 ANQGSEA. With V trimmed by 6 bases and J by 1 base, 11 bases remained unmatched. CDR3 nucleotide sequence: TGCAGCGTCGTACTAAGGGGGCGGGAGAACACTGAAGCTTTCTTT. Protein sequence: CSVVLRGRENTEAFF. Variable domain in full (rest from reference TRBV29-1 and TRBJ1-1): SAVISQKPSRDICQRGTSLTIQCQVDSQVTMMFWYRQQPGQSLTLIATANQGSEATYESGFVIDKFPISRPNLTFSTLTVSNMSPEDSSIYLCSVVLRGRENTEAFFGQGTRLTVV.

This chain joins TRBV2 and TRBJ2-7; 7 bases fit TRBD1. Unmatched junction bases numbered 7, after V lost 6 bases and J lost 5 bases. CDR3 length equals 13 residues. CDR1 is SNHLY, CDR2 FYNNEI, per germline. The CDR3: CASSNRQGDEQYF. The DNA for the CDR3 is TGTGCCAGCAGCAACCGACAGGGCGACGAGCAGTACTTC. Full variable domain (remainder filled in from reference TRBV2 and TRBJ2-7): EPEVTQTPSHQVTQMGQEVILRCVPISNHLYFYWYRQILGQKVEFLVSFYNNEISEKSEIFDDQFSVERPDGSNFTLKIRSTKLEDSAMYFCASSNRQGDEQYFGPGTRLTVT.

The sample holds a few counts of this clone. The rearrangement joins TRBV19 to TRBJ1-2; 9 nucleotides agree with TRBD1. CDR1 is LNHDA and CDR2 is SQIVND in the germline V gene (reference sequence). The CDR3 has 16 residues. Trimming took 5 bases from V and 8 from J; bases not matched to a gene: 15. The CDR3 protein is CASSVGQGFSPWGYTF. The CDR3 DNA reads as TGTGCCAGTAGTGTGGGACAGGGTTTTTCGCCGTGGGGCTACACCTTC.

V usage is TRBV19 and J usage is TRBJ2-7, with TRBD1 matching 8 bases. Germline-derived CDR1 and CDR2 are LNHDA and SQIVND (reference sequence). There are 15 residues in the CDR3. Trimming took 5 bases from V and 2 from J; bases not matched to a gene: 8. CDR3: CASSSPDRGTYEQYF. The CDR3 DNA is TGTGCCAGTAGTTCCCCCGACAGGGGAACCTACGAGCAGTACTTC.

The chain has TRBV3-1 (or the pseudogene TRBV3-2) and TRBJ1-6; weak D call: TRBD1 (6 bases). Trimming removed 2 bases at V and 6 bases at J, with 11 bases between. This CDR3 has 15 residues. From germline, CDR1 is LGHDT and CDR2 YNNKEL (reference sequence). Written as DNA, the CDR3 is TGTGCCAGCAGCCAAAGTATACAGGGTAATTCACCCCTCCACTTT. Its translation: CASSQSIQGNSPLHF.

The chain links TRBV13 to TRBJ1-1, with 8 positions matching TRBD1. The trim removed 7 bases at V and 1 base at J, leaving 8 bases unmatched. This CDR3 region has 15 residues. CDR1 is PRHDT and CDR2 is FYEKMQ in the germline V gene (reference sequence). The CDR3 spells CASTPTGEANTEAFF. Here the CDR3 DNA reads TGTGCCAGCACCCCGACAGGGGAGGCGAACACTGAAGCTTTCTTT.

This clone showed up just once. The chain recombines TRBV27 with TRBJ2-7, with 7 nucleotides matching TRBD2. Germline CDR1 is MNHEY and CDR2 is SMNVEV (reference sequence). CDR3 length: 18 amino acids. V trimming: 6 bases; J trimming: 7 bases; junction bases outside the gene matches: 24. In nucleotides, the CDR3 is TGTGCCAGCAGCTTCACCGCACGGGTTTGGGGGAGGGCCGGTGAGCAGTACTTC. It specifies CASSFTARVWGRAGEQYF.

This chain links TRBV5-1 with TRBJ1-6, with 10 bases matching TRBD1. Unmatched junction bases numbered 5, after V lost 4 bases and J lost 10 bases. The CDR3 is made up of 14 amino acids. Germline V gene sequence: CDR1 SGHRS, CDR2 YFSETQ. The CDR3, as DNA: TGCGCCAGCAGCCCCGGGACAGGGGAATCACCCCTCCACTTT. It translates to CASSPGTGESPLHF.

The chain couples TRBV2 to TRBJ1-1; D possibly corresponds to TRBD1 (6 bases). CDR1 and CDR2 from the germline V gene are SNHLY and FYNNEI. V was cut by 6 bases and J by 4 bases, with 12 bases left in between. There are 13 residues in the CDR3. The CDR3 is CASRMTGATEAFF. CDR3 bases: TGTGCCAGCAGGATGACAGGAGCCACTGAAGCTTTCTTT.

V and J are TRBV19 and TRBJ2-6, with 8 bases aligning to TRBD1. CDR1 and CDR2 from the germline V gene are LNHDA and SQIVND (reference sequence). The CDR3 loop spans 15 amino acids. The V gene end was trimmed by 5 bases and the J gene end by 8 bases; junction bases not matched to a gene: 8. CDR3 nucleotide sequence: TGTGCCAGTAGTTTCTCGGACAGGGTGACCAACGTCCTGACTTTC. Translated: CASSFSDRVTNVLTF.

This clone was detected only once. The CDR3 DNA is TGTGCCAGTAGCTCGGACAGGGGGGCAGATACGCAGTATTTT. This codes for CASSSDRGADTQYF. The V and J genes are TRBV19 and TRBJ2-3; 10 nucleotides line up with TRBD1. CDR1 and CDR2 from the germline V gene are LNHDA and SQIVND (reference sequence). This CDR3 comprises 14 residues. J gave up 4 bases and V 6 bases, and 4 bases lay outside the gene matches. Variable domain in full (rest from reference TRBV19 and TRBJ2-3): DGGITQSPKYLFRKEGQNVTLSCEQNLNHDAMYWYRQDPGQGLRLIYYSQIVNDFQKGDIAEGYSVSREKKESFPLTVTSAQKNPTAFYLCASSSDRGADTQYFGPGTRLTVL.